This T cell receptor (beta chain) was recorded in a study of blood T cell repertoires in COVID-19. Study-level background: COVID-19 samples, acute and convalescent, were from the United States, Italy and Spain. PBMCs, B-cell-depleted T cells, or T cells provided the cDNA or gDNA that made up the material.

CDR3 length: 14 amino acids. Per germline, CDR1 MNHEY and CDR2 SMNVEV (reference sequence). V shed 6 bases, J shed 7 bases, and the junction held 5 bases outside the gene matches. Source study methods: Scientists estimated how many nucleated cells there were by amplifying reference gene primers. The method was immunoSEQ multiplex PCR; TCRdb's version includes in-frame clones alone and lacks a portion of them. V and J calls and clone size are those listed in that table; D and trimming were worked out from the DNA. The sample includes approximately 89,000 clones, 80% seen only once; the top ten take 15% to 20%.

J is TRBJ1-6 and V is TRBV27, with 8 bases identical to TRBD1. The sequence was obtained from a woman of 80 years or more with acute or convalescent COVID-19. The sequencing sample was made of peripheral blood. In DNA form, the CDR3 reads TGTGCCAGCAGGTCGGACAGGGCAAATTCACCCCTCCACTTT. It translates to CASRSDRANSPLHF.